This passage covers 21 T cell receptor beta chains from one sample sequenced in a study of human T cells and chemical hapten exposure. Via MiXCR, TCRdb re-called the RACE reads, giving one row per CDR3 protein. The table shows 340,000 or so distinct CDR3 sequences, with around 7% occurring only once. The time point here: patch test 1, 2 weeks after DPC sensitization. The treatment is: therapeutic diphenylcyclopropenone sensitization with weekly scalp DPC. The starting material was whole blood, obtained in connection with sensitization to the hapten diphenylcyclopropenone (DPC). Receptors were obtained from a woman aged 18-29 years with alopecia areata. Some clones in this sample may be carry-over from other donors' samples.

V usage is TRBV20-1 and J usage is TRBJ2-1; 9 bases fit TRBD2. From germline, CDR1 is DFQATT and CDR2 SNEGSKA (reference sequence). The CDR3 has 20 residues. J gave up 3 bases and V 6 bases, and 24 bases lay outside the gene matches. The CDR3 spells CSARSPLGGRLAGNYNEQFF. CDR3 nucleotides: TGCAGTGCCCGATCACCACTGGGAGGGAGGCTAGCGGGGAACTACAATGAGCAGTTCTTC.

As concerns this clonotype: This may come from a read error, since a much larger clone is one base off. The genes are TRBV25-1 and TRBJ2-3; D remains unclear. CDR1 MGHDK and CDR2 SYGVNS come from the germline V gene. Trimming cost V 4 bases and J 0 bases, with 5 bases left between them. The CDR3 has 13 amino acids. CDR3 bases: TGTGCCAGCAGTGGGGCGAGCACAGATACGCAGTATTTT. It yields the protein CASSGASTDTQYF.

This sequence joins TRBV24-1 and TRBJ2-5; 7 nucleotides line up with TRBD1. The CDR3 totals 15 residues. CDR1 is KGHDR and CDR2 is SFDVKD in the germline V gene. The junction had 4 bases not matched to a gene; V was cut back by 3 bases and J by 1 base. The CDR3 nucleotides are TGTGCCACCAGTGATCCGGGACAGCCCCAAGAGACCCAGTACTTC. It is translated as CATSDPGQPQETQYF.

The chain joins TRBV20-1 to TRBJ1-2, with 7 bases aligning to TRBD1. The V gene end was trimmed by 5 bases and the J gene end by 1 base; junction bases not matched to a gene: 7. This CDR3 contains 14 residues. Germline V gene data show CDR1 as DFQATT and CDR2 as SNEGSKA (reference sequence). The CDR3 here is CSAPPGGDNYGYTF. The DNA for the CDR3 is TGCAGTGCTCCCCCAGGGGGGGATAACTATGGCTACACCTTC.

The chain couples TRBV27 to TRBJ2-7; 13 bases line up with TRBD2. This CDR3 contains 16 residues. Losses at the gene ends were 1 base for V and 2 bases for J; bases not matched to a gene: 2. Germline lookup yields CDR1 MNHEY and CDR2 SMNVEV (reference sequence). The CDR3 DNA sequence: TGTGCCAGCAGTTTATTACTAGCGGGGGGGACCTACGAGCAGTACTTC. It specifies CASSLLLAGGTYEQYF.

V gene TRBV12-3 or TRBV12-4 combines with J gene TRBJ2-2; no firm D call. The CDR3 loop spans 12 amino acids. This CDR3 is CATGRTTGELFF. Written as DNA, the CDR3 is TGTGCAACGGGCAGGACCACCGGGGAGCTGTTTTTT.

J is TRBJ2-3 and V is TRBV7-2, with TRBD2 matching over 11 bases. Trimming removed 5 bases from V and 0 bases from J; junction bases left unmatched: 7. The CDR3 loop spans 17 amino acids. Germline CDR1 is SGHTA and CDR2 is FQGNSA. CDR3 bases: TGTGCCAGCAGCGTTAGACTAGCGGGACATAGCACAGATACGCAGTATTTT. Its protein is CASSVRLAGHSTDTQYF.

Of note for this clonotype: This may come from a read error, since a much larger clone is one base off. The chain links TRBV5-6 to TRBJ2-7; D not resolved. The germline CDR1 and CDR2 sequences are SGHDT and YYEEEE. This CDR3 is built from 14 residues. The CDR3 protein is CASGLSARFHEQYF. CDR3 bases: TGTGCCAGCGGCTTGTCCGCCCGCTTCCACGAGCAGTACTTC.

The rearrangement links TRBV7-4 to TRBJ1-5; TRBD1 aligns across 11 bases. The CDR3 extends over 19 amino acids. J was trimmed by 0 bases and V by 1 base; bases with no gene match: 8. Per the germline V gene, CDR1 is SGHVT and CDR2 is SQSDAQ. In DNA, the CDR3 is TGTGCCAGCAGCTTAGGTCTGGACAGGGGGCAAATTAGCAATCAGCCCCAGCATTTT. This translates into CASSLGLDRGQISNQPQHF.

The J gene is TRBJ2-1, the V gene TRBV3-1, with 13 bases aligning to TRBD2. Per the germline V gene, CDR1 is LGHDT and CDR2 is YNNKEL (reference sequence). With V trimmed by 7 bases and J by 5 bases, 8 bases remained unmatched. This CDR3 is built from 16 residues. The CDR3 region has the DNA TGTGCCAGCAACCGACTAGCGGGGGGCTGGAACAATGAGCAGTTCTTC. Translated, it gives CASNRLAGGWNNEQFF.

The J gene is TRBJ1-2, the V gene TRBV20-1; perhaps TRBD1 as D (5 bases). In germline, CDR1 is DFQATT, CDR2 SNEGSKA (reference sequence). With 6 bases removed from V and 6 bases from J, the gap between germline ends came to 11 bases. CDR3 length: 11 amino acids. CDR3 coding DNA: TGCAGTGCATCGACAGAGCATGGCTACACCTTC. It is translated as CSASTEHGYTF.

The chain combines TRBV5-8 with TRBJ2-1; 10 positions match TRBD1. The V and J ends lost 4 bases and 8 bases, in that order; junction bases with no gene match: 18. CDR3 length: 18 amino acids. Germline V gene sequence: CDR1 SGHTS, CDR2 YDEGEE. The CDR3 loop reads CASSLSIAKGQGNDEQFF. The CDR3 DNA sequence: TGTGCCAGCAGCCTTTCAATTGCAAAGGGACAGGGGAACGATGAGCAGTTCTTC.

The gene calls are TRBV4-3 and TRBJ1-5; D is undetermined. Trimming stripped 0 bases from V and 4 bases from J, with 10 bases between. The germline V gene encodes CDR1 LGHNA and CDR2 YSLEER. The CDR3 extends over 15 amino acids. The CDR3 here is CASSQEAGWNQPQHF. In DNA form, the CDR3 reads TGCGCCAGCAGCCAAGAAGCCGGATGGAATCAGCCCCAGCATTTT.

This clonotype was counted ten times or more. The J gene is TRBJ2-3, the V gene TRBV5-1; TRBD2 aligns across 8 bases. V gave up 0 bases and J gave up 6 bases; unmatched junction bases: 6. This CDR3 comprises 15 residues. Looked up from germline, CDR1 is SGHRS and CDR2 is YFSETQ. Written as DNA, the CDR3 is TGCGCCAGCAGCTTGGCTGCGGGGGGCCCGGATACGCAGTATTTT. Amino acid sequence: CASSLAAGGPDTQYF.

The chain is built from TRBV20-1 and TRBJ1-1; D gene ambiguous. CDR3 length equals 12 residues. Trimming took off 6 bases at V and 2 bases at J, with 10 bases between the two ends. Germline CDR1 DFQATT, CDR2 SNEGSKA (reference sequence). The CDR3 nucleotides are TGCAGTGCCTTCAGGCTCAACACTGAAGCTTTCTTT. It yields the protein CSAFRLNTEAFF.

The chain is built from TRBV12-3 or TRBV12-4 and TRBJ1-2, with D unresolved. The germline V and J ends were trimmed by 6 bases and 4 bases, with 18 bases remaining between them. This CDR3 has 15 residues. In nucleotides, the CDR3 is TGTGCCAGCAGCCAACGCCAGGCGGCACTCTATGGCTACACCTTC. Its translation: CASSQRQAALYGYTF.

There are many counts of this clonotype. The V and J genes are TRBV2 and TRBJ2-6; 10 bases fit TRBD1. The CDR3 is made up of 16 amino acids. The J segment lost 2 bases and the V segment lost 6 bases, leaving 4 bases of the junction unmatched. Germline values: CDR1 SNHLY, CDR2 FYNNEI. CDR3 sequence reads: CASSPDRGPGANVLTF. As DNA, the CDR3 is TGTGCCAGCAGCCCCGACAGGGGGCCTGGGGCCAACGTCCTGACTTTC.

The chain employs TRBV25-1 and TRBJ2-4, with 8 positions matching TRBD1. The V segment lost 1 base and the J segment 5 bases; nucleotides outside the gene matches: 7. The CDR3 consists of 16 residues. CDR1 MGHDK and CDR2 SYGVNS come from the germline V gene. CDR3 sequence reads: CASSESGQGLENIQYF. CDR3 in DNA: TGTGCCAGCAGTGAATCTGGACAGGGTCTCGAAAACATTCAGTACTTC.

This clonotype turned up a few times. The CDR3 is CATSDVEGQTEAFF. The CDR3 nucleotides read TGTGCCACCAGTGATGTCGAGGGCCAAACTGAAGCTTTCTTT. The V and J genes are TRBV24-1 and TRBJ1-1; D is uncertain. V lost 3 bases and J lost 5, with 12 bases in between. The CDR3 covers 14 residues. The germline CDR1 and CDR2 sequences are KGHDR and SFDVKD.

The chain carries TRBV12-3 or TRBV12-4 and TRBJ2-3, with TRBD2 matching 13 bases. After removal of 6 bases from V and 4 bases from J, the junction contained 4 bases not matched to a gene. The CDR3 covers 15 residues. CDR3 nucleotides: TGTGCCAGCAGAACTAGCGGGGGGGCCTCAGATACGCAGTATTTT. Its protein product is CASRTSGGASDTQYF.

This clonotype was observed many times. This chain joins TRBV28 and TRBJ1-5; the D gene is possibly TRBD1 (5 bases). Germline CDR1 MDHEN, CDR2 SYDVKM. This CDR3 is built from 16 residues. Trimming shortened V by 5 bases and J by 5 bases, and 19 bases separated the two germline ends. The CDR3 region is CASSPQRGDGHQPQHF. DNA for the CDR3: TGTGCCAGCAGTCCTCAACGGGGGGATGGACATCAGCCCCAGCATTTT.